These 17 T cell receptor beta chains were all obtained from the same sample, sequenced in a study of control samples from healthy donors and cancer patients. Sequenced by immunoSEQ multiplex PCR; TCRdb stores in-frame clones only, minus some. The sample shows 90,000 to 95,000 clones, about 82% of them seen only once. Sequenced material: blood. Receptor source: a man aged 30 to 45 in good health.

This chain's CDR3 is CASSYSMNTEAFF. The CDR3 region has the DNA TGTGCCAGTAGTTACAGCATGAACACTGAAGCTTTCTTT. The V gene is TRBV19, the J gene TRBJ1-1; D unclear. The CDR3 is 13 amino acids. Trimming removed 5 bases from V and 0 bases from J, with 7 bases in between. Germline V gives CDR1 LNHDA, CDR2 SQIVND (reference sequence).

V gene TRBV5-1 combines with J gene TRBJ1-6; 8 bases map to TRBD1. V lost 5 bases, J lost 6 bases, and 4 bases stayed unmatched. The CDR3 totals 14 residues. Germline CDR1 reads SGHRS; CDR2 reads YFSETQ. CDR3 coding DNA: TGCGCCAGCAGGGGGGACAGGAGTAATTCACCCCTCCACTTT. Its protein is CASRGDRSNSPLHF.

This chain links TRBV28 with TRBJ1-4; D not resolved. Trimming took off 6 bases at V and 11 bases at J, with 16 bases between the two ends. CDR3 length equals 13 residues. The germline gives CDR1 MDHEN, CDR2 SYDVKM. CDR3 amino acids: CASSPPGLYKLFF. The CDR3 DNA sequence: TGTGCCAGCAGCCCGCCCGGACTCTATAAACTGTTTTTT.

In DNA, the CDR3 is TGTGCCAGTAGTCCTCGGACAGGGTTCGGCGGGGAGCTGTTTTTT. Its protein product is CASSPRTGFGGELFF. The chain recombines TRBV19 with TRBJ2-2; 8 nucleotides align to TRBD1. This CDR3 region has 15 residues. V dropped 5 bases and J dropped 7; count of bases not matched to a gene: 9. In germline, CDR1 is LNHDA, CDR2 SQIVND (reference sequence).

The V and J genes are TRBV2 and TRBJ2-7; TRBD1 aligns across 7 bases. V shed 3 bases, J shed 0 bases, and the junction held 8 bases outside the gene matches. This CDR3 is built from 16 residues. The germline CDR1 and CDR2 sequences are SNHLY and FYNNEI. The DNA for the CDR3 is TGTGCCAGCAGTGATCCGGGACAGTTGAGCTCCTACGAGCAGTACTTC. Encoded protein: CASSDPGQLSSYEQYF.

The chain has TRBV5-4 and TRBJ1-2, with 8 positions matching TRBD1. This CDR3 spans 15 amino acids. With V trimmed by 3 bases and J by 0 bases, 4 bases remained unmatched. Germline loops: CDR1 SGHNT, CDR2 YYREEE (reference sequence). In DNA form, the CDR3 reads TGTGCCAGCAGCTCCGGACAGGGCTCTAACTATGGCTACACCTTC. This sequence encodes CASSSGQGSNYGYTF.

V and J are TRBV5-8 and TRBJ2-2; tentative D call: TRBD1 (6 bases). The CDR3 totals 13 residues. Looked up from germline, CDR1 is SGHTS and CDR2 is YDEGEE. Trimming removed 4 bases at V and 6 bases at J, with 10 bases between. The CDR3: CASSARGAGELFF. As DNA, the CDR3 is TGTGCCAGCAGCGCCAGGGGAGCCGGGGAGCTGTTTTTT. The whole variable domain, remainder taken from reference TRBV5-8 and TRBJ2-2, is EAGVTQSPTHLIKTRGQQATLRCSPISGHTSVYWYQQALGLGLQFLLWYDEGEERNRGNFPPRFSGRQFPNYSSELNVNALELEDSALYLCASSARGAGELFFGEGSRLTVL.

The J gene is TRBJ2-7, the V gene TRBV19, with D hard to call. The length of the CDR3 is 16 residues. V lost 1 base, J lost 4 bases, and 17 bases lay in between. CDR1 LNHDA and CDR2 SQIVND come from the germline V gene (reference sequence). The CDR3 DNA reads as TGTGCCAGTAGTATAGGACGACAAGGTCAAGGTTACGAGCAGTACTTC. It is translated as CASSIGRQGQGYEQYF. The full variable domain, rest sourced from reference TRBV19 and TRBJ2-7, is DGGITQSPKYLFRKEGQNVTLSCEQNLNHDAMYWYRQDPGQGLRLIYYSQIVNDFQKGDIAEGYSVSREKKESFPLTVTSAQKNPTAFYLCASSIGRQGQGYEQYFGPGTRLTVT.

The chain employs TRBV11-3 and TRBJ2-6; D remains ambiguous. V shed 5 bases and J shed 0 bases, with 2 bases lying between them. This CDR3 region has 13 residues. Germline V CDR1 and CDR2: SGHNT, YENEEA. The CDR3 bases are TGTGCCAGCAGCACCTCTGGGGCCAACGTCCTGACTTTC. The encoded protein is CASSTSGANVLTF.

J is TRBJ2-1 and V is TRBV3-1 (or the pseudogene TRBV3-2); 10 nucleotides line up with TRBD2. Germline CDR1 is LGHDT and CDR2 is YNNKEL (reference sequence). The CDR3 extends over 17 amino acids. V shed 1 base, J shed 10 bases, and the junction held 13 bases outside the gene matches. This chain's CDR3 is CASSQVRSGGAIREQFF. The CDR3 DNA is TGTGCCAGCAGCCAAGTCCGGAGCGGGGGGGCCATCAGGGAGCAGTTCTTC.

This rearrangement joins TRBV18 to TRBJ1-2; D is perhaps TRBD1 (5 bases). The CDR3 covers 14 residues. The V gene's germline CDR1 is KGHSH and CDR2 LQKENI. V was trimmed by 0 bases and J by 4 bases, leaving 9 bases between them. CDR3 loop: CASSPPDGTYGYTF. Here the CDR3 DNA reads TGTGCCAGCTCACCACCCGACGGGACCTATGGCTACACCTTC.

V gene TRBV2 combines with J gene TRBJ1-6; D unclear. The V gene lost 7 bases and the J gene lost 9 bases, with 19 bases spanning the gap. This CDR3 is 15 amino acids long. Germline V CDR1 and CDR2: SNHLY, FYNNEI. CDR3: CASISETAFGSPLHF. The CDR3 DNA is TGTGCCAGCATCTCCGAGACGGCGTTCGGTTCACCCCTCCACTTT.

This clone is a singleton in its sample. V is TRBV5-1 and J is TRBJ2-3; 16 bases agree with TRBD2. Losses at the gene ends were 4 bases for V and 6 bases for J; bases not matched to a gene: 5. The CDR3 extends over 16 amino acids. Germline V gives CDR1 SGHRS, CDR2 YFSETQ. The CDR3 is CASSGTSGGAWDTQYF. In DNA form, the CDR3 reads TGCGCCAGCAGCGGGACTAGCGGGGGGGCTTGGGATACGCAGTATTTT.

The V gene is TRBV6-2 or TRBV6-3, the J gene TRBJ1-4; 7 bases align to TRBD1. Per germline, CDR1 MNHEY and CDR2 SVGEGT. The CDR3 loop spans 13 amino acids. V was pared by 6 bases and J by 7 bases, with 5 bases of the junction left unmatched. The CDR3 sequence is CASSDRVREKLFF. The CDR3 DNA is TGTGCCAGCAGCGACAGGGTTCGTGAAAAACTGTTTTTT.

The J gene is TRBJ1-1, the V gene TRBV12-3 or TRBV12-4; unclear D gene. Trimming took 5 bases from V and 4 from J, leaving 8 bases between them. The CDR3 sequence is 12 residues long. The DNA of the CDR3 is TGTGCCAGCAGTCCCCGGACCACTGAAGCTTTCTTT. Its translation: CASSPRTTEAFF.

The rearrangement uses TRBV3-1 (or the pseudogene TRBV3-2) and TRBJ1-1, with 8 nucleotides matching TRBD1. Germline CDR1 reads LGHDT; CDR2 reads YNNKEL (reference sequence). V lost 0 bases and J lost 7; bases outside the gene matches: 7. The CDR3 totals 15 residues. The CDR3 here is CASSQDRNRGFEAFF. The DNA for the CDR3 is TGTGCCAGCAGCCAAGACCGAAACAGGGGGTTTGAAGCTTTCTTT.

This sequence joins TRBV7-8 and TRBJ2-7; 8 bases fit TRBD1. The CDR3 totals 15 residues. V gave up 5 bases and J gave up 2 bases; unmatched junction bases: 8. Germline V CDR1 and CDR2: SGHVS, FQNEAQ. CDR3 DNA: TGTGCCAGCAGCCTGAGGACAGGGAGCCCCTACGAGCAGTACTTC. It encodes CASSLRTGSPYEQYF.